Below are 12 T cell receptor beta chains sequenced from a single sample in a study of early T cells in non-severe SARS-CoV-2 infection. TCRdb re-called the 5' RACE reads through MiXCR, storing one row per CDR3 protein. The sample shows 80,000 to 95,000 distinct CDR3 sequences, 14% to 15% of them seen only once. Sequenced: whole blood. These receptors all come from an adult who was a healthcare worker with PCR-confirmed SARS-CoV-2 infection or an uninfected control (not recorded which).

This chain joins TRBV7-7 and TRBJ2-3, with D perhaps being TRBD1 or TRBD2 (6 bases each). Germline CDR1 SSHAT, CDR2 FNYEAQ (reference sequence). The CDR3 extends over 15 amino acids. Trimming took 0 bases from V and 5 from J, leaving 12 bases between them. DNA of the CDR3: TGTGCCAGCAGCTTAGCCCCCGGGGGCAGAGATACGCAGTATTTT. Protein sequence: CASSLAPGGRDTQYF.

This clonotype appeared many times. The chain couples TRBV11-2 to TRBJ1-1, with D possibly matching TRBD1 (5 bases). With 1 base removed from V and 4 bases from J, the gap between germline ends came to 13 bases. Per germline, CDR1 SGHAT and CDR2 FQNNGV. The CDR3 is made up of 15 amino acids. As DNA, the CDR3 is TGTGCCAGCAGCTTAGGCCTGAATAGGGGCACTGAAGCTTTCTTT. Translation: CASSLGLNRGTEAFF.

The gene calls are TRBV9 and TRBJ2-2; 10 bases map to TRBD2. J lost 6 bases, V lost 1 base, and 3 bases had no gene match. This CDR3 has 15 amino acids. Germline V CDR1 and CDR2: SGDLS, YYNGEE. The CDR3 DNA reads as TGTGCCAGCAGCGTACTAGCGGGGGATTCCGGGGAGCTGTTTTTT. Its translation is CASSVLAGDSGELFF.

On this clonotype itself: An end of the junction does not agree with germline; a read error may underlie this. This chain uses TRBV18 with TRBJ2-6; D might be TRBD1 (6 bases). CDR3 length: 15 amino acids. Germline CDR1 and CDR2: KGHSH and LQKENI. In nucleotides, the CDR3 is TGTGCCAGCTCTCCACAGGGCTTTGGGGCCAACGTCCTGACTTTC. Translated: CASSPQGFGANVLTF.

This chain connects TRBV4-1 to TRBJ2-7; D is unresolved. V was shortened by 4 bases and J by 3 bases, with 19 bases between the two germline ends. The CDR3 is made up of 16 amino acids. Germline assignment: CDR1 MGHRA and CDR2 YSYEKL. The CDR3: CASSPFDLVTDYEQYF. The CDR3 coding sequence is TGCGCCAGCAGCCCCTTTGACCTCGTAACTGACTACGAGCAGTACTTC.

This sequence joins TRBV4-1 and TRBJ2-5, with 12 bases matching TRBD2. Germline trimming cut 2 bases from V and 7 bases from J; bases unmatched to any gene: 8. The CDR3 extends over 16 amino acids. The V gene's germline CDR1 is MGHRA and CDR2 YSYEKL. CDR3 DNA: TGCGCCAGCAGCCAACTGACTAGCGGGGGAGGAGGGACCCAGTACTTC. Translating gives CASSQLTSGGGGTQYF.

This clonotype was recorded at least ten times. The CDR3 is CASSLGDRSDGELFF. For the CDR3, the DNA is TGTGCCAGTAGTCTGGGGGACAGGTCTGACGGGGAGCTGTTTTTT. This chain joins TRBV19 and TRBJ2-2; TRBD1 matches 8 bases. The CDR3 runs to 15 residues. CDR1 is LNHDA, CDR2 SQIVND, per germline (reference sequence). V lost 5 bases and J lost 7; bases outside the gene matches: 9.

This clonotype occurred many times. The chain employs TRBV7-2 and TRBJ2-3; D remains ambiguous. This CDR3 comprises 11 residues. Germline lookup yields CDR1 SGHTA and CDR2 FQGNSA. The ends were cut back, 2 bases at V and 4 bases at J, with 1 base in the middle. The CDR3 protein is CASSLSDTQYF. The CDR3 coding sequence is TGTGCCAGCAGCTTATCAGATACGCAGTATTTT.

V is TRBV5-1 and J is TRBJ2-3, with 9 bases identical to TRBD1. The CDR3 totals 15 residues. The germline CDR1 and CDR2 sequences are SGHRS and YFSETQ. Losses at the gene ends were 0 bases for V and 5 bases for J; bases not matched to a gene: 4. CDR3 nucleotides: TGCGCCAGCAGCTTGGACAGGGGGCAGAGAGATACGCAGTATTTT. Translation: CASSLDRGQRDTQYF.

This clonotype was seen a few times. The rearrangement joins TRBV29-1 to TRBJ1-1; unclear D gene. The ends were cut back, 4 bases at V and 7 bases at J, with 13 bases in the middle. Germline V gene lookup returns CDR1 SQVTM and CDR2 ANQGSEA. The CDR3 has 12 residues. Here the CDR3 DNA reads TGCAGCGTTGCCGCCAGGTTGGGTGAAGCTTTCTTT. Translated, it gives CSVAARLGEAFF.

This clonotype was detected a few times. V and J are TRBV28 and TRBJ1-2; D is unresolved. Trimming stripped 8 bases from V and 2 bases from J, with 21 bases between. From germline, CDR1 is MDHEN and CDR2 SYDVKM. The CDR3 is 16 residues long. The CDR3 coding sequence is TGTGCCAGCTCCACGGTACGTTCAGAGCTCAACTATGGCTACACCTTC. Amino acids: CASSTVRSELNYGYTF.

J is TRBJ1-1 and V is TRBV6-1; maybe TRBD1 (5 bases). Germline lookup yields CDR1 MNHNS and CDR2 SASEGT. With 6 bases removed from V and 6 bases from J, the gap between germline ends came to 14 bases. This CDR3 has 13 residues. The CDR3 DNA is TGTGCCAGCAGAGGACCAGGGATGGCTGAAGCTTTCTTT. Its protein is CASRGPGMAEAFF.